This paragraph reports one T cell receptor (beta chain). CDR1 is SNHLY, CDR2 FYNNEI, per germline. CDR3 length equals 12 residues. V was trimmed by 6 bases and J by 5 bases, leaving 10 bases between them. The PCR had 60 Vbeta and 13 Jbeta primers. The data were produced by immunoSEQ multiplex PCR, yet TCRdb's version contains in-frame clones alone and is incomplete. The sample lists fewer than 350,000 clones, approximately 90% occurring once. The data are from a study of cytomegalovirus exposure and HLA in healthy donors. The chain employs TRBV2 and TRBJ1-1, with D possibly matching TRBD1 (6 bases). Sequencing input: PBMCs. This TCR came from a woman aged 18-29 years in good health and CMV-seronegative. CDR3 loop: CASSTTGTEAFF. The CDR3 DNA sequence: TGTGCCAGCAGCACGACAGGAACTGAAGCTTTCTTT.